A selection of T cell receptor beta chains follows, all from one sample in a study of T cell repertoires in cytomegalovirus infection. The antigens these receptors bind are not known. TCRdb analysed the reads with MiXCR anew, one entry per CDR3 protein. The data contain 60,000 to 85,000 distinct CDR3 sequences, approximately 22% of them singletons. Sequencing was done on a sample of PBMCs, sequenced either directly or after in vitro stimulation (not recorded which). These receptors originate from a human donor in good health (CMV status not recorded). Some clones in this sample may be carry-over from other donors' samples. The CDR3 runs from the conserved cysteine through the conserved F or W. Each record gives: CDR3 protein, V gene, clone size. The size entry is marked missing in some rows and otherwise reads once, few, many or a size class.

CDR3 protein: CASRAGTGAMDEQFF
V gene: TRBV2
clone size: few

CDR3 protein: CASSQDGPGNNEQFF
V gene: TRBV4-3
clone size: -

CDR3 protein: CATSRDSGAGEKLFF
V gene: TRBV15
clone size: few

CDR3 protein: CASSNTDTQYF
V gene: TRBV6-2/TRBV6-3
clone size: -

CDR3 protein: CASRPNTGELFF
V gene: TRBV12-3/TRBV12-4
clone size: -

CDR3 protein: CASSLRGGGYNEQFF
V gene: TRBV7-2
clone size: many

CDR3 protein: CASSIGAHSNQPQHF
V gene: TRBV19
clone size: many

CDR3 protein: CSAMNTEAFF
V gene: TRBV29-1
clone size: few

CDR3 protein: CASSQAGASTDTQYF
V gene: TRBV6-1
clone size: -

CDR3 protein: CASSRAGPSEQFF
V gene: TRBV6-5
clone size: few

CDR3 protein: CASSLAEAYEQYF
V gene: TRBV7-2
clone size: many

CDR3 protein: CATSTARPGQTITYEQYF
V gene: TRBV6-5
clone size: -

CDR3 protein: CASGLAGGRNEQFF
V gene: TRBV7-2
clone size: -

CDR3 protein: CASSPPSGGETQYF
V gene: TRBV18
clone size: -

CDR3 protein: CASSLGSGQSEQYF
V gene: TRBV28
clone size: many

CDR3 protein: CASSQEARNTIHF
V gene: TRBV4-1
clone size: -

CDR3 protein: CASGLAGFGENNEQFF
V gene: TRBV12-5
clone size: few

CDR3 protein: CASSPREGNTEAFF
V gene: TRBV7-3
clone size: few

CDR3 protein: CASSLGRGFNQPQHF
V gene: TRBV7-2
clone size: -

CDR3 protein: CASSRYRDTTEAFF
V gene: TRBV28
clone size: -

CDR3 protein: CASSSEGQETQYF
V gene: TRBV5-1
clone size: -

CDR3 protein: CASRQKGMIYGYTF
V gene: TRBV13
clone size: few

CDR3 protein: CASSLDQGEGTEAFF
V gene: TRBV7-2
clone size: many

CDR3 protein: CASSETGLAGVGTDTQYF
V gene: TRBV2
clone size: few

CDR3 protein: CASSRFTLGLEGYEQFF
V gene: TRBV28
clone size: few

CDR3 protein: CASRGLAGINEQFF
V gene: TRBV6-2/TRBV6-3
clone size: -

CDR3 protein: CATSDLGPAGSYNEQFF
V gene: TRBV24-1
clone size: few

CDR3 protein: CATGTGAHYGYTF
V gene: TRBV2
clone size: -

CDR3 protein: CASRPTGDSTDTQYF
V gene: TRBV6-1
clone size: few